This entry describes one TCR beta chain. Its antigen remains undetermined. It has no much larger one-base neighbor in the sample; base qualities were not kept. The sample belongs to a study of blood T cell repertoires in COVID-19 (dated by TCRdb to about 2020). With regard to the full study: The collaborator samples originated in the United States, Italy and Spain and spanned the acute and convalescent phases of COVID-19. Sample metadata almost always included a de-identified subject ID, COVID-19 status, age in years and sex. Deeply sampled blood TCRbeta repertoires from subjects exposed to, actively infected with, or recovered from COVID-19 were included in the dataset. A freely available public database, intended as a resource for researchers studying the immune response to SARS-CoV-2, is where the repertoires were released. The samples were drawn from the first 160 participants of the ongoing ImmuneRACE study and from over 950 subjects provided by 6 global collaborators. The material from the prospective study consisted of cDNA or gDNA derived from T cells, B-cell-depleted T cells, or PBMCs. HLA class I and class II types, where available, came from metadata supplied by the sample provider rather than from assay-based typing.

General conclusions and limits of the study: Clinical and demographic metadata were provided uncurated, with the amount varying by source and participant.

The CDR3, from cysteine to phenylalanine, totals 19 residues. The read is trimmed to its CDR3 DNA, 57 bases read in frame from base 1. CDR1 and CDR2 are read off the germline V gene as SGHVS and FQNEAQ. V is cut back by 1 base and J by 0 bases, with 12 bases in the junction unmatched. The immunoSEQ Assay, a bias-controlled multiplex PCR, was used to amplify TCRbeta CDR3 regions from genomic DNA. Turning to the authors' computational methods: The number of nucleated cells in each sample was estimated from the amplification of reference gene primers within the assay. To quantify the absolute abundance of each unique TCRbeta CDR3 rearrangement, sequence reads were collapsed and filtered. For each sample, productive Simpson clonality was calculated by taking the square root of Simpson's diversity index across productive rearrangements. As stored in TCRdb, this immuneACCESS dataset retains in-frame rearrangements with V and J assigned. A fraction of the clones does not appear; measured against another copy, unresolved V genes explain less than half of the discrepancy, and the remainder lacks a known reason. V and J calls and clone size follow that table, whereas D and trimming were derived from the DNA. Counted in this sample were 100,000 to 110,000 clones; roughly 79% of them appeared once. The ten largest clones represent roughly 12% of the sample.

The collaborating institutions used their own protocols to collect whole blood in K2EDTA tubes. For TCRbeta analysis, collaborator samples were shipped as frozen whole blood, as isolated PBMCs, or as DNA extracted from either sample type. The TCR sequence derives from a woman in her 70s with acute or convalescent COVID-19. Material for sequencing was peripheral blood. The chain is made from TRBV7-8 and TRBJ2-7; TRBD1 matches 10 bases in the middle. CDR3 protein: CASSLGSPTGTGASYEQYF. The sequence in DNA is TGTGCCAGCAGCTTAGGGTCTCCTACCGGGACAGGGGCCTCCTACGAGCAGTACTTC.